This TCR beta chain was captured by sequencing in a study of Graves' ophthalmopathy and Graves' hyperthyroidism. Study-wide results and limits: Blood was where most expanded thyroid clonotypes above 0.001 frequency also turned up.

New diagnoses, under 2 months' duration, and ages 18 to 65 characterized the hyperthyroidism patients. Clinical symptoms, serum thyroxine, TRAb, thyroid ultrasound and orbital computed tomography determined diagnosis. Using RNA transcripts, the TCR beta CDR3 regions were amplified. After a first-round RT-PCR with HTBI primers, a second-round multiplex PCR was run. TCRdb called the multiplex PCR reads again in MiXCR, with one record for every CDR3 protein. In the table there are a few hundred thousand distinct CDR3 sequences, less than 40% of which are singletons. Between the trimmed V and J ends, which lost 4 bases and 3 bases, there was a span of 18 bases. CDR3 size: 17 residues. Per the germline V gene, CDR1 is SGHTA and CDR2 is FQGNSA. Details on this clonotype: Its antigen is still unknown.

The chain combines TRBV7-2 with TRBJ2-2, with a tentative D call TRBD2 (6 bases). The TCR comes from an adult man with Graves' hyperthyroidism. Sequenced input: peripheral blood or thyroid tissue (not recorded which). CDR3 sequence reads: CASSSPRAGRYTGELFF. The DNA for the CDR3 is TGTGCCAGCAGCTCACCAAGGGCGGGAAGATACACCGGGGAGCTGTTTTTT.